Listed here are 17 T cell receptor beta chains from one sample, sequenced in a study of blood T cell repertoires in COVID-19. Sequencing was performed with immunoSEQ multiplex PCR; in TCRdb, only in-frame clones are kept and a portion is missing. Among a few hundred thousand clones, 80% to 90% were seen once, and the ten largest hold 1% to 1.5%. Sequencing input: PBMCs or T cells enriched from blood (not recorded which). These receptors were collected from a man between 25 and 39 years old who had recovered from COVID-19.

V is TRBV5-4 and J is TRBJ1-2; weak D call: TRBD1 (6 bases). The CDR3 sequence is 15 residues long. Germline values: CDR1 SGHNT, CDR2 YYREEE (reference sequence). V was clipped by 0 bases and J by 12 bases, with 21 bases between them. The DNA of the CDR3 is TGTGCCAGCAGCTTGGCCAACAGGGCGCGAATGTTAGACACCTTC. Residues: CASSLANRARMLDTF.

The genes are TRBV10-3 and TRBJ1-5; TRBD1 agrees at 9 bases. The CDR3 extends over 17 amino acids. With 4 bases clipped from V and 2 bases from J, the junction kept 9 bases outside the gene matches. CDR1 ENHRY and CDR2 SYGVKD come from the germline V gene. The CDR3 DNA follows: TGTGCCATCAGTGCGGGACAGGGAGGAGCGGGCAATCAGCCCCAGCATTTT. It codes for CAISAGQGGAGNQPQHF.

The rearrangement uses TRBV6-2 or TRBV6-3 and TRBJ1-1, with D uncertain. The CDR3 consists of 11 residues. Between the trimmed V and J ends, which lost 2 bases and 11 bases, there was a span of 9 bases. The germline gives CDR1 MNHEY, CDR2 SVGEGT. The CDR3: CASSYREAAFF. CDR3 sequence (DNA): TGTGCCAGCAGTTACAGGGAGGCTGCTTTCTTT.

This clone was counted a single time. The J gene is TRBJ1-4, the V gene TRBV11-2; D remains ambiguous. Germline CDR1 SGHAT, CDR2 FQNNGV. Between the trimmed V and J ends, which lost 5 bases and 4 bases, there was a span of 17 bases. This CDR3 contains 16 residues. DNA of the CDR3: TGTGCCAGCAGCCGACTCGGCGCCCGAGATAATGAAAAACTGTTTTTT. It encodes CASSRLGARDNEKLFF. Combining the CDR3 with reference TRBV11-2 and TRBJ1-4 gives the whole variable domain EAGVAQSPRYKIIEKRQSVAFWCNPISGHATLYWYQQILGQGPKLLIQFQNNGVVDDSQLPKDRFSAERLKGVDSTLKIQPAKLEDSAVYLCASSRLGARDNEKLFFGSGTQLSVL.

The chain uses TRBV9 and TRBJ2-2, with a possible D match to TRBD2 (5 bases). V lost 4 bases to trimming and J lost 5 bases, with 12 bases between them. Germline V gene lookup returns CDR1 SGDLS and CDR2 YYNGEE. The CDR3 has 14 amino acids. CDR3 nucleotide sequence: TGTGCCAGCAGCCCGAGGACTTGGACCGGGGAGCTGTTTTTT. Encoded protein: CASSPRTWTGELFF. Full variable domain (rest looked up from reference TRBV9 and TRBJ2-2): DSGVTQTPKHLITATGQRVTLRCSPRSGDLSVYWYQQSLDQGLQFLIQYYNGEERAKGNILERFSAQQFPDLHSELNLSSLELGDSALYFCASSPRTWTGELFFGEGSRLTVL.

The V and J genes are TRBV30 and TRBJ1-6; the match to TRBD1 covers 7 bases. Germline values: CDR1 GTSNPN, CDR2 SVGIG (reference sequence). CDR3 size: 14 residues. V gave up 1 base and J gave up 9 bases; unmatched junction bases: 6. CDR3 DNA: TGTGCCTGGAGTGGAGGGACAGCGGTTTCACCCCTCCACTTT. Encoded protein: CAWSGGTAVSPLHF.

The CDR3 sequence is CASSLTSKTGYGYTF. CDR3 nucleotide sequence: TGTGCCAGCAGCTTAACGTCCAAGACTGGGTATGGCTACACCTTC. The V and J genes are TRBV7-2 and TRBJ1-2; no definite D call. Trimming stripped 2 bases from V and 5 bases from J, with 15 bases between. This CDR3 is built from 15 residues. Germline assignment: CDR1 SGHTA and CDR2 FQGNSA.

This chain joins TRBV5-1 and TRBJ2-3; 8 nucleotides line up with TRBD1. The V gene's germline CDR1 is SGHRS and CDR2 YFSETQ. The CDR3 extends over 15 amino acids. V shed 4 bases and J 2 bases; nucleotides not matched to a gene: 6. The CDR3 DNA is TGCGCCAGCAGCCCGGACAGGGTTCCCACAGATACGCAGTATTTT. Translation gives CASSPDRVPTDTQYF. Complete variable domain (other parts from reference TRBV5-1 and TRBJ2-3): KAGVTQTPRYLIKTRGQQVTLSCSPISGHRSVSWYQQTPGQGLQFLFEYFSETQRNKGNFPGRFSGRQFSNSRSEMNVSTLELGDSALYLCASSPDRVPTDTQYFGPGTRLTVL.

The chain uses TRBV5-4 and TRBJ1-6, with TRBD1 as a possible D gene (6 bases). This CDR3 region has 14 residues. The V end lost 3 bases, the J end lost 3 bases, and 7 bases lay between the germline ends. Germline CDR1 is SGHNT and CDR2 is YYREEE (reference sequence). The CDR3 bases are TGTGCCAGCAGCTCGGACAGCTATAATTCACCCCTCCACTTT. This encodes CASSSDSYNSPLHF.

This sequence joins TRBV19 and TRBJ1-5, with TRBD1 matching over 11 bases. Germline V gene data show CDR1 as LNHDA and CDR2 as SQIVND (reference sequence). CDR3 length equals 14 residues. Trimming took 6 bases from V and 4 from J; bases not matched to a gene: 2. This CDR3 reads CASRDRGPNQPQHF. The DNA for the CDR3 is TGTGCCAGTAGGGACAGGGGGCCGAATCAGCCCCAGCATTTT.

This clone was found a few times. DNA for the CDR3: TGTGCCAGCAGCTCCGGGACTAGGACCACCGGGGAGCTGTTTTTT. It codes for CASSSGTRTTGELFF. V is TRBV13 and J is TRBJ2-2; 8 positions match TRBD2. With 4 bases clipped from V and 4 bases from J, the junction kept 5 bases outside the gene matches. Germline CDR1 and CDR2: PRHDT and FYEKMQ (reference sequence). The CDR3 spans 15 residues. Full variable domain (outside the CDR3, taken from reference TRBV13 and TRBJ2-2): AAGVIQSPRHLIKEKRETATLKCYPIPRHDTVYWYQQGPGQDPQFLISFYEKMQSDKGSIPDRFSAQQFSDYHSELNMSSLELGDSALYFCASSSGTRTTGELFFGEGSRLTVL.

The gene calls are TRBV7-9 and TRBJ1-2, with D hard to call. The CDR3 is 14 residues long. Trimming took off 1 base at V and 3 bases at J, with 9 bases between the two ends. Germline loops: CDR1 SEHNR, CDR2 FQNEAQ (reference sequence). The CDR3 here is CASSLVSDYYGYTF. The DNA of the CDR3 is TGTGCCAGCAGCTTAGTATCAGATTACTATGGCTACACCTTC.

This chain uses TRBV6-6 with TRBJ1-2; D is unclear. The length of the CDR3 is 15 residues. Between the trimmed V and J ends, which lost 6 bases and 4 bases, there was a span of 18 bases. Germline V gene lookup returns CDR1 MNHNY and CDR2 SVGAGI (reference sequence). The DNA of the CDR3 is TGTGCCAGCAGCCTAGAGTTTAATGCCCGCTATGGCTACACCTTC. Translating it yields CASSLEFNARYGYTF.

This clone showed up just a few times. V gene TRBV18 combines with J gene TRBJ1-2; D may be TRBD1 (6 bases). The germline V gene encodes CDR1 KGHSH and CDR2 LQKENI. The CDR3 extends over 13 amino acids. V lost 5 bases, J lost 8 bases, and 15 bases lay in between. CDR3 loop: CASSSDRFEGYTF. The DNA for the CDR3 is TGTGCCAGCTCATCAGACAGGTTTGAGGGCTACACCTTC.

The genes are TRBV7-8 and TRBJ2-5; 7 positions agree with TRBD1. CDR3 length equals 16 residues. Losses at the gene ends were 0 bases for V and 4 bases for J; bases not matched to a gene: 8. Germline-derived CDR1 and CDR2 are SGHVS and FQNEAQ. The chain's CDR3 is CASSLAPGGIRETQYF. CDR3 nucleotide sequence: TGTGCCAGCAGCTTAGCGCCAGGGGGAATTCGAGAGACCCAGTACTTC. Drawing the rest from reference TRBV7-8 and TRBJ2-5, the complete variable domain is GAGVSQSPRYKVAKRGQDVALRCDPISGHVSLFWYQQALGQGPEFLTYFQNEAQLDKSGLPSDRFFAERPEGSVSTLKIQRTQQEDSAVYLCASSLAPGGIRETQYFGPGTRLLVL.

The V gene is TRBV4-1, the J gene TRBJ1-2; 9 bases line up with TRBD1. Per the germline V gene, CDR1 is MGHRA and CDR2 is YSYEKL. This CDR3 has 18 amino acids. Losses at the gene ends were 1 base for V and 2 bases for J; bases not matched to a gene: 11. The CDR3 spells CASSQGRGQGYTNYGYTF. For the CDR3, the DNA is TGCGCCAGCAGCCAAGGACGGGGACAGGGATATACCAACTATGGCTACACCTTC.

The CDR3 region is CASSQVAGRLPSTEAFF. The CDR3 bases are TGTGCCAGCAGCCAAGTGGCAGGGCGTCTTCCGAGCACTGAAGCTTTCTTT. This chain links TRBV3-1 (or the pseudogene TRBV3-2) with TRBJ1-1; D might be TRBD1 (5 bases). There are 17 residues in the CDR3. Trimming pared 1 base from V and 4 bases from J, leaving 19 bases between. Germline V gene lookup returns CDR1 LGHDT and CDR2 YNNKEL (reference sequence).